The entry below describes one TCR beta chain. No cognate antigen has been identified for it. Within one base of it there is no much larger clone, and no base qualities were kept. Library construction relied on the immunoSEQ multiplex PCR assay. For the multiplex PCR, a mixture combining 60 forward primers for TCR Vbeta segments and 13 reverse primers for TCR Jbeta segments was used. A multiplex PCR assay on genomic DNA amplified the CDR3 region of rearranged TCR beta genes. On the Illumina HiSeq System, the amplified TCR beta libraries were sequenced as 87-base-pair reads. The published analysis was carried out like this. Across the 666 repertoires, a later analysis counted tens of millions of unique TCR beta chains, approximately 12 million of which were shared by at least two donors. A nearest-neighbor algorithm error-corrected the raw reads and collapsed the reads into unique sequences, merging closely related sequences to remove PCR and sequencing errors. CDR3 sequences were aligned to IMGT reference sequences to assign V, D and J gene segments. For a sequence to be retained, a match of at least six nucleotides was required to both a V gene segment and a J gene segment. Rearrangements were classified as productive when the CDR3 lacked stop codons and remained in frame with V and J, and all other rearrangements were classified as non-productive. Following IMGT convention, CDR3 was defined as the stretch from the second conserved V-encoded cysteine to the conserved J-encoded phenylalanine. The earlier analysis of some 600 of the donors excluded sequences that lacked an unambiguous match to a single V gene segment. An earlier analysis of 587 of the donors called V segments functional above 56.7% productive rearrangements and segregating when the between-donor standard deviation exceeded 5%. A statistical classification framework was built for diagnosing cytomegalovirus status from the catalog of TCR beta chain sequences. V and J gene assignment, in a later analysis, came from comparing TCR nucleotide sequences with IMGT/GENE-DB human TR gene sequences. A later analysis assigned CDR3 sequences and most-parsimonious VDJ recombination scenarios with the TCRdist pipeline. A later analysis defined each TCR beta chain by its CDR3 amino acid sequence plus V-gene family, and excluded reads lacking a unique V-gene family. To address suspected cross-contamination and a sequencing artifact, a later analysis removed over 500 highly shared, low-generation-probability nucleotide sequences. In a later analysis, a clonal expansion index for each public chain was calculated from normalized within-repertoire ranks of inferred template counts. Generation probabilities in a later analysis came from a VDJ recombination model fitted to out-of-frame rearrangements, and those results were checked against IGoR. A later analysis scored TCR-TCR, TCR-HLA and TCR-CMV co-occurrence with hypergeometric tests, applying a repertoire-size bias correction to TCR pairs. In a later analysis, false discovery rates were estimated by permuting HLA or CMV assignments 20 times. A later analysis grouped co-occurring TCRs with DBSCAN, adding TCRdist sequence similarity when clustering within HLA-allele-positive subsets. Repertoires with fewer than 30,000 or more than 120,000 public chains, plus five repertoires with anomalous nucleotide sharing, were excluded from co-occurrence clustering. TCRdb obtained this table from immuneACCESS and retained in-frame rearrangements with V and J assigned. These tables miss some clones; where compared with another copy, unresolved V genes account for less than half of the shortfall, and the remainder is unexplained. The V and J calls and clone size come from that table; D and trimming were worked out from the DNA. This sample lists under 150,000 clones; about 80% were detected once. Roughly 4% of the sample is taken by the ten largest.

The data originate from a study of cytomegalovirus exposure and HLA in healthy donors (dated by TCRdb to 2016 to 2017). Broadly, across the study: An earlier analysis of some 620 of the donors reported 276 Gb of sequence data and 117 million unique TCR beta sequences obtained from some 170 million T cells. To decide whether each TCR beta V gene segment behaved as functional or pseudogenic, an earlier analysis of over 500 of the donors relied on high-throughput TCR beta sequencing. To predict cytomegalovirus infection status, the study brought together high-throughput TCR immunosequencing, statistical association of individual TCRs with disease status, and machine learning. HLA typing covered class I and class II loci at four-digit resolution. Donor age, sex, ethnicity and CMV serostatus were compiled together with the repertoire data. Along with the roughly 610-subject first cohort, a separate validation cohort of over 90 different subjects was used. Among the roughly 380 genotyped donors, around 81% belonged to the genetic ancestry cluster associated with self-reported Caucasian donors. The study aimed to test whether cataloging public T cell receptors could reveal signatures of past pathogen exposure. The study used immunosequencing to profile the T cell repertoires of approximately 630 subjects and linked those repertoires to cytomegalovirus serostatus. Five DR-DQ haplotypes were treated as single units for association and clustering because of strong linkage in the cohort. The number of typed donors differed by locus: roughly 620-640 for A, B, C, DRB1 and DQB1; some 500 for DQA1; over 600 for DPA1; and some 450 for DPB1. All discovery cohort repertoires had been generated using a single sequencing platform. Across some 400 genotyped donors of the cohort, an average of 235,054 unique TCR beta nucleotide sequences per donor were sequenced, and around 20% of those sequences were non-productive. In the later analysis, no new phenotypic data were used to find candidate immune exposures; instead, reliance was placed on TCR beta sequences and their occurrence across donors. Approximately 300 gigabases of sequencing data and around 85 million unique TCR sequences made up an early release that covered 500 to 650 HLA-typed donors. In a later analysis, previously published TCR beta repertoires from roughly 710 donors were re-analyzed and high-resolution HLA genotyping was added so that TCR occurrence patterns could be studied. Genome-wide SNP genotypes for about three fifths of the 666 donors were used in a later genetic analysis, which treated that subset as a discovery cohort. Results the study describes overall, beyond this receptor: This cohort had only TCR beta chains sequenced, and the lack of alpha or paired-chain data limited which features could be detected. According to a later genetic analysis, donors in an Asian-associated ancestry cluster had fewer N-insertions in productive TCRs than the roughly 670-donor mean. Several of the top co-occurrence clusters appeared to be linked to parvovirus B19, influenza, CMV and Epstein-Barr virus, according to a later analysis. Some IMGT-functional V segments, including TRBV6-2 and TRBV6-3, could not be distinguished by the 87-base-pair reads and were therefore excluded. In a later analysis, HLA-associated TCR beta chains showed more clonal expansion and lower generation probabilities than non-associated chains that were equally common. In a later analysis, most CMV-associated TCR beta chains were found to appear HLA-restricted, with HLA associations seemingly driven largely by CMV exposure. V-gene and J-gene trimming of TCR beta chains was associated with a missense DCLRE1C variant in a later genetic analysis, and the association was replicated in an independent cohort. While some public TCRs were present in many individuals, most TCR sequences turned up only very rarely across donors. An earlier analysis of around 500 of the donors showed that most TCR beta V segments appeared in productive rearrangements either about 87% or about 30% of the time, which broadly matched IMGT annotations. A few of the identified cytomegalovirus-associated TCR beta chains were confirmed in vitro to be specific for cytomegalovirus antigens. A further reported finding was that TCR beta sequences accurately predicted the HLA-A and HLA-B alleles for most subjects in the first cohort. The study listed approximately 160 TCR beta chains as associated with cytomegalovirus. Sequencing depth was assumed to be roughly uniform across donors in the presence/absence analyses, though that assumption may not hold. For the cohort, immune exposure information was limited to CMV serostatus. In a later analysis, the rate of TCR association differed among HLA loci, with DRB1 alleles having the most associated TCRs and HLA-C alleles having the fewest. The authors suggested that the approach could potentially be generalized to other disease states and immunological phenotypes. A later analysis associated roughly 17,000 TCR beta sequences with specific HLA alleles at a false discovery rate of 0.05. In both the original and validation cohorts, the classifier was reported to diagnose cytomegalovirus status with high specificity and sensitivity. When HLA alleles, especially DR and DQ, strongly co-occurred, attributing TCR associations to individual alleles was difficult. Correlated functional status among segregating V segments might be attributable to linkage disequilibrium, but an unknown experimental factor could not be ruled out. HLA typing was unavailable for some donors at each locus, so association tests used only the typed subset. A cluster of highly shared sequence variants was judged likely to represent a technical artifact of the sequencing pipeline. Roughly 17 rarely observed V segments, including chromosome 9 orphons, were excluded from the earlier analysis of about 500 of the donors because counts were too low.

The cohort was made up of 500 to 800 healthy bone marrow donors. Cohort members were all nominally healthy when sampled, although unrecorded immune exposures were likely present. The donor was CMV seronegative and was included in the group of approximately 350 seronegative cohort members. A peripheral blood sample was collected from each donor, and TCR beta sequencing was performed on peripheral blood mononuclear cells. Genomic DNA extraction from the blood cell samples was performed with the Qiagen DNeasy Blood Extraction Kit. Compared with germline, V lacks 6 bases and J lacks 5 bases; bases without a gene match: 6. The germline V gene provides CDR1 MNHEY and CDR2 SVGAGI. The CDR3 sequence holds 14 residues, the cysteine and phenylalanine included. Only the CDR3 DNA is retained, 42 bases long and in frame from the first base.

Sequenced input: PBMCs. The chain was built from TRBV6-5 and TRBJ2-1, with 8 middle bases fitting TRBD2. This TCR came from a woman between 35 and 50 years old in good health and CMV-seronegative. The CDR3 region: CASRRLASHNEQFF. The nucleotide sequence reads as follows: TGTGCCAGCAGGAGACTAGCGTCCCACAATGAGCAGTTCTTC.